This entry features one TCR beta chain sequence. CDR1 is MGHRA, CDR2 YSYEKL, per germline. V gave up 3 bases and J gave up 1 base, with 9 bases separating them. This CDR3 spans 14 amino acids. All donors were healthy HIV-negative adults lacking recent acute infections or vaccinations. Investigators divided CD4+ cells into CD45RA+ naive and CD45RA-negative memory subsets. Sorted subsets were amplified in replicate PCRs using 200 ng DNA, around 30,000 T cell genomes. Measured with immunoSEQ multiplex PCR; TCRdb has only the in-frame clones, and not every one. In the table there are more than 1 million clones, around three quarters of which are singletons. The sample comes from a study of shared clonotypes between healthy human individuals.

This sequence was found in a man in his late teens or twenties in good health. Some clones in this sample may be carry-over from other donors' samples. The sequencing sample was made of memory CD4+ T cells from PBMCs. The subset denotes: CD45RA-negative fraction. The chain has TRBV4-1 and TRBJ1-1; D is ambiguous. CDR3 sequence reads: CASSHRGENTEAFF. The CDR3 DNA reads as TGCGCCAGCAGCCATCGAGGAGAGAACACTGAAGCTTTCTTT.